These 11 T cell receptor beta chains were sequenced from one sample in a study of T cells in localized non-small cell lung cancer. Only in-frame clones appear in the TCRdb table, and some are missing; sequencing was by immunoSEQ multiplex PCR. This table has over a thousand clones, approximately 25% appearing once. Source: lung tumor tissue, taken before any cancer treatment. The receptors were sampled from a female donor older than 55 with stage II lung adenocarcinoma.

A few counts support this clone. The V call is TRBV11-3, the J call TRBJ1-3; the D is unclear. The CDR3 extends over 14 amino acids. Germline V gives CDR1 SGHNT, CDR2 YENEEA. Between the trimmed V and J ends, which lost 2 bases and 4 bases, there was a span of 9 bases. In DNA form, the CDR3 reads TGTGCCAGCAGCTTATCGACGGGGGGAAACACCATATATTTT. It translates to CASSLSTGGNTIYF.

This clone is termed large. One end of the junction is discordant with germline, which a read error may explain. The CDR3 nucleotides are TGTGCCAGCAGCTTAGTAATTGGGGGGGAGATGTACTTT. It specifies CASSLVIGGEMYF. This chain joins TRBV7-2 and TRBJ1-1, with D possibly matching TRBD1 (5 bases). The V gene's germline CDR1 is SGHTA and CDR2 FQGNSA. The CDR3 is 13 amino acids.

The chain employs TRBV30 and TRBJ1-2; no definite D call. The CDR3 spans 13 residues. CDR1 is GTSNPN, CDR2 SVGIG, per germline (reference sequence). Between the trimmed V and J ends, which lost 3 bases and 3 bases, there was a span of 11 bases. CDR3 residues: CAWSGPNDYGYTF. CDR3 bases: TGTGCCTGGAGCGGACCGAACGACTATGGCTACACCTTC.

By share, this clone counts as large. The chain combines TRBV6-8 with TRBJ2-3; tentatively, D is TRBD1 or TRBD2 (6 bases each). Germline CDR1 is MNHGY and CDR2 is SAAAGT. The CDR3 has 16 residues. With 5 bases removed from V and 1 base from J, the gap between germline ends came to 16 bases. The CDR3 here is CASSEGVGLGTDTQYF. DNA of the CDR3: TGTGCCAGCAGTGAGGGGGTGGGACTCGGCACAGATACGCAGTATTTT.

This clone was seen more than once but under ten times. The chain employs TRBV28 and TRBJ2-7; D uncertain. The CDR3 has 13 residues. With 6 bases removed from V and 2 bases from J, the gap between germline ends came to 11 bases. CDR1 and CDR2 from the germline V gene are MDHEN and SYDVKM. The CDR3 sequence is CASSPAITYEQYF. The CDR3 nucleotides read TGTGCCAGCAGCCCCGCCATTACCTACGAGCAGTACTTC.

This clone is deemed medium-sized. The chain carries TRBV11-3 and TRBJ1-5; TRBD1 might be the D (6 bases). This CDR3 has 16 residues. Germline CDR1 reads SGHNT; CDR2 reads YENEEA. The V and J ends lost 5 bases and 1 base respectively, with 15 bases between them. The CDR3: CASSPSSGASNQPQHF. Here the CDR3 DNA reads TGTGCCAGCAGCCCGTCGTCAGGGGCAAGCAATCAGCCCCAGCATTTT.

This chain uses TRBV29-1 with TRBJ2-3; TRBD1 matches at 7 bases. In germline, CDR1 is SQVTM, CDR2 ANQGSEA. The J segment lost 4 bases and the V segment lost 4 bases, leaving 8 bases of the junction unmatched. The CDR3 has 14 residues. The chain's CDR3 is CSVVGPGTADTQYF. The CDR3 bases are TGCAGCGTTGTCGGGCCAGGGACAGCAGATACGCAGTATTTT.

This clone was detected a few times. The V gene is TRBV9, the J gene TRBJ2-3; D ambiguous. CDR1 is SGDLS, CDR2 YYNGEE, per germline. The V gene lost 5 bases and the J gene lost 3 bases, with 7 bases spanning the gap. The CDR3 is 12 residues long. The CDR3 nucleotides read TGTGCCAGCAGTGTTTGGACAGATACGCAGTATTTT. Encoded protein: CASSVWTDTQYF.

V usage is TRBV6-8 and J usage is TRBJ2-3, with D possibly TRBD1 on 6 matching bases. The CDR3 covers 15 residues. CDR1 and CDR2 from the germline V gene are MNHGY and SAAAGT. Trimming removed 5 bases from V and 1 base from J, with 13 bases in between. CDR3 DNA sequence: TGTGCCAGCAGTCCTAGACAGGCCGGCACAGATACGCAGTATTTT. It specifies CASSPRQAGTDTQYF.

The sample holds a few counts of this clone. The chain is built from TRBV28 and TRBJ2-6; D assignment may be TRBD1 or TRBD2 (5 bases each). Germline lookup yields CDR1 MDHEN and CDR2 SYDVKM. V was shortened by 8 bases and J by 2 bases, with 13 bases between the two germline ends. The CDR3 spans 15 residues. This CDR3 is CASHPLGAGANVLTF. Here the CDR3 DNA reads TGTGCCAGCCATCCGTTGGGGGCTGGGGCCAACGTCCTGACTTTC.

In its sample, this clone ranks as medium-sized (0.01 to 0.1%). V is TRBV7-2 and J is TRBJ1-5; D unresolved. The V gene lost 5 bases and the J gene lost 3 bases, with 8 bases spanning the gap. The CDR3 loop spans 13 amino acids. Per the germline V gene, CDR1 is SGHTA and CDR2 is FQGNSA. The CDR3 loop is CASSRSDNQPQHF. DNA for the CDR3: TGTGCCAGCAGCAGAAGCGACAATCAGCCCCAGCATTTT.